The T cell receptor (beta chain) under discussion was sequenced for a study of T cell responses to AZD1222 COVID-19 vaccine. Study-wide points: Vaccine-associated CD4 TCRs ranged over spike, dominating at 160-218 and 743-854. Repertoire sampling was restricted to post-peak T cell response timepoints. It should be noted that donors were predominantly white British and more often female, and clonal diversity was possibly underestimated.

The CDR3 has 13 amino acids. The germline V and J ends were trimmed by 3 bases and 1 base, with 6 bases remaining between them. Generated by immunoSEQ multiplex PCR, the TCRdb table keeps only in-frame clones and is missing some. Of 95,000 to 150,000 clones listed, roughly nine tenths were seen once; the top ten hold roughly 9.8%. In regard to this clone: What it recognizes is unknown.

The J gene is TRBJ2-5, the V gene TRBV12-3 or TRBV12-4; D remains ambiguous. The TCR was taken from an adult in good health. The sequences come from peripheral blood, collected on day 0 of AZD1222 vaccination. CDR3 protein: CASSFGPQETQYF. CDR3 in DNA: TGTGCCAGCAGTTTTGGGCCCCAAGAGACCCAGTACTTC.